This TCR beta chain was obtained from a study of metastatic and nonmetastatic thyroid tumors. Across the whole study: Across blood and tumor or nodule tissue, repertoires from malignant and benign thyroid patients were compared with one another. The study's findings and limits: It was reportedly found that TCR beta diversity was significantly higher in malignant thyroid tumors than in benign nodules, a difference seen in both blood and tumor samples.

Regarding this clone: As yet, its antigen is unknown. At one of its ends the junction is not consistent with the germline gene, which may arise from a read error.

No patient had received any treatment before thyroid surgery. Source study methods: Variation in CDR3 across clinicopathological groups served as the basis for constructing a distant-metastasis classifier in papillary thyroid cancer. TCRdb re-called the PCR reads via MiXCR. The V and J calls and clone size are TCRdb's, not the authors'. This sample has about 28,000 clones, with 20% to 25% found just once. This CDR3 contains 15 residues. Germline lookup yields CDR1 SGHTA and CDR2 FQGTGA. The sequenced sample was blood. The source is a female donor with papillary thyroid cancer or a benign thyroid nodule (not recorded which). Some clones in this sample may be carry-over from other donors' samples. The chain is built from TRBV7-3 and TRBJ2-2; tentatively, D is TRBD1 or TRBD2 (5 bases each). Written as DNA, the CDR3 is TGTGCCAGCAGCTTAGAGGGGCCGACGGCCGGGGAACTGTTTTTT. Translating gives CASSLEGPTAGELFF.